These 13 T cell receptor beta chains originate from one sample sequenced in a study of shared clonotypes between healthy human individuals. Assay used: immunoSEQ multiplex PCR; TCRdb lists only in-frame clones, some missing. Here the sample spans about 2 million clones, just under 95% being singletons. CD8 cells classed as naive were CD45RO-negative and positively selected for CCR7, excluding terminally differentiated effector memory CD45RA+ cells. Sequencing used naive CD8+ T cells sorted from blood. The receptors here all came from a man between 18 and 29 years old in good health.

In its sample, this clone was seen once. Different DNA sequences within this sample yield the same CDR3. This chain uses TRBV4-1 with TRBJ2-7; D remains ambiguous. The CDR3 totals 13 residues. The V end was cut by 0 bases, the J end by 3 bases, with 6 bases between. Per the germline V gene, CDR1 is MGHRA and CDR2 is YSYEKL. The CDR3 reads CASSQDPRYEQYF. As DNA, the CDR3 is TGCGCCAGCAGCCAAGATCCCCGCTACGAGCAGTACTTC.

In its sample, this clone was seen once. The chain couples TRBV5-5 to TRBJ2-7; D gene unclear. The CDR3 spans 13 residues. Germline V gives CDR1 SGHKS, CDR2 YYEKEE (reference sequence). Trimming removed 0 bases from V and 2 bases from J, with 6 bases in between. The DNA of the CDR3 is TGTGCCAGCAGCTTGGCCAGAACCTACGAGCAGTACTTC. It translates to CASSLARTYEQYF.

Concerning this clone itself: The same CDR3 is also encoded by other DNA sequences in this sample. The chain employs TRBV30 and TRBJ1-1; D possibly corresponds to TRBD1 (5 bases). The CDR3 is 11 amino acids. In germline, CDR1 is GTSNPN, CDR2 SVGIG (reference sequence). CDR3: CAWGRNTEAFF. CDR3 sequence (DNA): TGTGCTTGGGGGAGGAACACTGAAGCTTTCTTT.

This chain joins TRBV5-6 and TRBJ2-7; no firm D call. The CDR3 consists of 14 residues. V lost 4 bases, J lost 2 bases, and 13 bases lay in between. Germline CDR1 and CDR2: SGHDT and YYEEEE. The CDR3 DNA is TGTGCCAGCAGCGGTGACGGTGTAACCTACGAGCAGTACTTC. This gives the protein CASSGDGVTYEQYF.

The chain is built from TRBV6-5 and TRBJ2-7; 8 bases are a match to TRBD2. After removal of 10 bases from V and 2 bases from J, the junction contained 13 bases not matched to a gene. This CDR3 has 15 residues. Germline loops: CDR1 MNHEY, CDR2 SVGAGI. The CDR3 DNA reads TGTGCCACCCAAGGGGTAACTAGCGGTGCCTACGAGCAGTACTTC. Its translation is CATQGVTSGAYEQYF.

The genes are TRBV9 and TRBJ1-4; D gene ambiguous. Trimming took off 1 base at V and 2 bases at J, with 9 bases between the two ends. The CDR3 length is 15 residues. CDR1 is SGDLS, CDR2 YYNGEE, per germline. CDR3 bases: TGTGCCAGCAGCGTAAGTTCTGGGACTAATGAAAAACTGTTTTTT. This sequence encodes CASSVSSGTNEKLFF.

The gene calls are TRBV10-3 and TRBJ2-1; D possibly uses TRBD1 or TRBD2 (6 bases each). Germline loops: CDR1 ENHRY, CDR2 SYGVKD. Trimming pared 6 bases from V and 8 bases from J, leaving 8 bases between. This CDR3 is built from 11 residues. The CDR3 sequence: CAIREGDEQFF. CDR3 coding DNA: TGTGCCATCAGGGAGGGGGATGAGCAGTTCTTC.

CDR3 bases: TGTGCCAGCAGTTACTCTGTGAGCTCCTATAATTCACCCCTCCACTTT. Its protein product is CASSYSVSSYNSPLHF. The J gene is TRBJ1-6, the V gene TRBV6-5; no clear D. The CDR3 has 16 residues. Deletions cut 0 bases from V and 0 bases from J, with 6 bases between. Germline CDR1 and CDR2: MNHEY and SVGAGI.

The gene calls are TRBV18 and TRBJ1-5, with 9 bases identical to TRBD1. With 5 bases clipped from V and 7 bases from J, the junction kept 3 bases outside the gene matches. The CDR3 totals 13 residues. Germline V gene sequence: CDR1 KGHSH, CDR2 LQKENI. The CDR3 loop is CASSSTGGQPQHF. The CDR3 DNA reads TGTGCCAGCTCATCGACAGGGGGACAGCCCCAGCATTTT.

V gene TRBV2 combines with J gene TRBJ2-7; TRBD2 might be the D (6 bases). The CDR3 spans 12 residues. V gave up 8 bases and J gave up 1 base, with 9 bases separating them. Per the germline V gene, CDR1 is SNHLY and CDR2 is FYNNEI. The CDR3 DNA follows: TGTGCCAGCCTGGGGACTTCCTACGAGCAGTACTTC. It specifies CASLGTSYEQYF.

The chain combines TRBV2 with TRBJ1-1, with 8 nucleotides matching TRBD1. Germline CDR1 and CDR2: SNHLY and FYNNEI. This CDR3 region has 13 residues. J was trimmed by 10 bases and V by 7 bases; bases with no gene match: 11. CDR3 protein: CASTLGQGVGAFF. CDR3 nucleotides: TGTGCCAGCACCTTAGGACAGGGAGTAGGAGCTTTCTTT. Full variable domain (rest looked up from reference TRBV2 and TRBJ1-1): EPEVTQTPSHQVTQMGQEVILRCVPISNHLYFYWYRQILGQKVEFLVSFYNNEISEKSEIFDDQFSVERPDGSNFTLKIRSTKLEDSAMYFCASTLGQGVGAFFGQGTRLTVV.

The rearrangement joins TRBV6-5 to TRBJ1-1; no reliable D call. The CDR3 extends over 14 amino acids. The germline V and J ends were trimmed by 6 bases and 1 base, with 12 bases remaining between them. Germline V gives CDR1 MNHEY, CDR2 SVGAGI. This chain's CDR3 is CASRTIQGNTEAFF. CDR3 DNA sequence: TGTGCCAGCAGAACCATACAAGGGAACACTGAAGCTTTCTTT.

The chain couples TRBV27 to TRBJ2-7; either TRBD1 or TRBD2 may fit D (5 bases each). Trimming removed 6 bases from V and 3 bases from J, with 12 bases in between. The germline V gene has CDR1 MNHEY and CDR2 SMNVEV (reference sequence). The CDR3 loop spans 13 amino acids. CDR3 DNA: TGTGCCAGCAGCGCCGGGGCCGTCTACGAGCAGTACTTC. Its translation is CASSAGAVYEQYF.